A single sample is the source of the 25 T cell receptor beta chains below, sequenced in a study of STAT5B mutations in CD4+ large granular lymphocyte leukemia. Clones were read by immunoSEQ multiplex PCR, and TCRdb kept only the in-frame ones, dropping some. Here the sample spans tens of thousands of clones, under 85% being singletons. Sequencing was done on a sample of CD4+ T cells from blood buffy coats. Receptor source: a human donor in good health.

The chain has TRBV5-5 and TRBJ2-7; D not resolved. Germline CDR1 is SGHKS and CDR2 is YYEKEE (reference sequence). This CDR3 comprises 12 residues. V was trimmed by 4 bases and J by 0 bases, leaving 5 bases between them. The DNA of the CDR3 is TGTGCCAGCAGCCCGAGCTCCTACGAGCAGTACTTC. It yields the protein CASSPSSYEQYF.

The CDR3 coding sequence is TGTGCCAGCAGCTTACAGGGCTCTGAAGAGACCCAGTACTTC. Translation: CASSLQGSEETQYF. The chain joins TRBV5-4 to TRBJ2-5, with D possibly TRBD1 on 6 matching bases. The CDR3 length is 14 residues. Trimming cost V 2 bases and J 3 bases, with 11 bases left between them. The germline CDR1 and CDR2 sequences are SGHNT and YYREEE (reference sequence).

J is TRBJ2-7 and V is TRBV7-2; possibly TRBD2 for D (6 bases). This CDR3 is 14 amino acids long. Between the trimmed V and J ends, which lost 1 base and 5 bases, there was a span of 12 bases. Germline V gene data show CDR1 as SGHTA and CDR2 as FQGNSA. CDR3: CASSLGTSSHEQYF. As DNA, the CDR3 is TGTGCCAGCAGCTTAGGTACTAGCAGCCACGAGCAGTACTTC.

This chain links TRBV4-1 with TRBJ2-7, with D maybe TRBD1 (6 bases). V shed 4 bases and J shed 4 bases, with 11 bases lying between them. The CDR3 runs to 13 residues. Germline CDR1 is MGHRA and CDR2 is YSYEKL. The CDR3 region is CASSLGQQYEQYF. The CDR3 DNA sequence: TGCGCCAGCAGCCTAGGACAGCAATACGAGCAGTACTTC.

The chain links TRBV6-1 to TRBJ1-1; no definite D call. CDR1 and CDR2 (germline): MNHNS, SASEGT. The length of the CDR3 is 11 residues. Trimming removed 6 bases from V and 4 bases from J, with 6 bases in between. The CDR3 bases are TGTGCCAGCAGGTTAGGCACTGAAGCTTTCTTT. Translated, it gives CASRLGTEAFF.

The count of this clone is one. CDR3 coding DNA: TGCAGCGTTGAGGGAGGGGGCGGCCAAGAGACCCAGTACTTC. This translates into CSVEGGGGQETQYF. The V gene is TRBV29-1, the J gene TRBJ2-5; either TRBD1 or TRBD2 may supply D (7 bases each). Germline V CDR1 and CDR2: SQVTM, ANQGSEA. The CDR3 has 14 amino acids. Trimming removed 3 bases at V and 1 base at J, with 12 bases between. Combining the CDR3 with reference TRBV29-1 and TRBJ2-5 gives the whole variable domain SAVISQKPSRDICQRGTSLTIQCQVDSQVTMMFWYRQQPGQSLTLIATANQGSEATYESGFVIDKFPISRPNLTFSTLTVSNMSPEDSSIYLCSVEGGGGQETQYFGPGTRLLVL.

This chain uses TRBV27 with TRBJ2-1, with D hard to call. V dropped 5 bases and J dropped 1 base, with 3 bases sitting between them. The CDR3 loop spans 12 amino acids. Germline V gene data show CDR1 as MNHEY and CDR2 as SMNVEV (reference sequence). CDR3 coding DNA: TGTGCCAGCAGTACATCCTACAATGAGCAGTTCTTC. This codes for CASSTSYNEQFF.

The V gene is TRBV7-2, the J gene TRBJ1-2; D perhaps matches TRBD1 (6 bases). The CDR3 length is 15 residues. V was shortened by 5 bases and J by 6 bases, with 19 bases between the two germline ends. Germline V CDR1 and CDR2: SGHTA, FQGNSA. DNA for the CDR3: TGTGCCAGCAGCCAAAGAGTGCGGGGGGCGGATGGCTACACCTTC. It specifies CASSQRVRGADGYTF.

This clone was detected only a few times. The chain has TRBV4-1 and TRBJ2-5; 8 nucleotides agree with TRBD2. This CDR3 is 14 amino acids long. V lost 1 base and J lost 3; bases outside the gene matches: 1. CDR1 is MGHRA and CDR2 is YSYEKL in the germline V gene. CDR3 nucleotides: TGCGCCAGCAGCCAAGGGCGGGGGGAAGAGACCCAGTACTTC. It yields the protein CASSQGRGEETQYF.

Only a few counts were recorded for this clone. The chain recombines TRBV9 with TRBJ1-5; D remains ambiguous. The CDR3 sequence is 15 residues long. Germline loops: CDR1 SGDLS, CDR2 YYNGEE. Trimming removed 0 bases from V and 0 bases from J, with 7 bases in between. CDR3 DNA: TGTGCCAGCAGCGTAGGGGTTGGTAGCAATCAGCCCCAGCATTTT. Amino acids: CASSVGVGSNQPQHF.

CDR3 in amino acids: CASSRTSAGTQYF. The CDR3 nucleotides read TGTGCCAGTAGCCGGACTAGCGCGGGGACCCAGTACTTC. The rearrangement uses TRBV19 and TRBJ2-5; 9 nucleotides match TRBD2. The junction had 6 bases not matched to a gene; V was cut back by 6 bases and J by 7 bases. The CDR3 consists of 13 residues. Germline V gene lookup returns CDR1 LNHDA and CDR2 SQIVND (reference sequence).

The rearrangement uses TRBV5-5 and TRBJ1-1, with D uncertain. CDR3 length: 12 amino acids. V lost 3 bases, J lost 5 bases, and 8 bases lay in between. Germline V lookup: CDR1 SGHKS, CDR2 YYEKEE (reference sequence). The CDR3 bases are TGTGCCAGCAGCTGGGCTGGGACTGAAGCTTTCTTT. It specifies CASSWAGTEAFF. The whole variable domain, filled in from reference TRBV5-5 and TRBJ1-1, reads DAGVTQSPTHLIKTRGQQVTLRCSPISGHKSVSWYQQVLGQGPQFIFQYYEKEERGRGNFPDRFSARQFPNYSSELNVNALLLGDSALYLCASSWAGTEAFFGQGTRLTVV.

This sequence joins TRBV7-2 and TRBJ2-7, with 10 bases identical to TRBD2. Per the germline V gene, CDR1 is SGHTA and CDR2 is FQGNSA. V lost 2 bases to trimming and J lost 6 bases; unmatched junction nucleotides: 7. CDR3 size: 15 residues. The CDR3 sequence is CASSLTAGGPREQYF. Written as DNA, the CDR3 is TGTGCCAGCAGCTTAACAGCGGGAGGGCCCCGCGAGCAGTACTTC. The complete variable domain, with remaining parts taken from reference TRBV7-2 and TRBJ2-7, reads GAGVSQSPSNKVTEKGKDVELRCDPISGHTALYWYRQSLGQGLEFLIYFQGNSAPDKSGLPSDRFSAERTGGSVSTLTIQRTQQEDSAVYLCASSLTAGGPREQYFGPGTRLTVT.

The chain recombines TRBV9 with TRBJ2-3, with 10 bases fitting TRBD1. The CDR3 sequence is 19 residues long. V shed 0 bases and J 0 bases; nucleotides not matched to a gene: 10. Germline V gives CDR1 SGDLS, CDR2 YYNGEE. The CDR3 sequence: CASSVGGGTGAYSTDTQYF. The CDR3 DNA follows: TGTGCCAGCAGCGTAGGTGGAGGGACAGGGGCATATAGCACAGATACGCAGTATTTT.

The chain is built from TRBV9 and TRBJ2-7, with 8 positions matching TRBD1. The V gene end was trimmed by 1 base and the J gene end by 8 bases; junction bases not matched to a gene: 2. The germline V gene encodes CDR1 SGDLS and CDR2 YYNGEE. The CDR3 runs to 12 residues. The CDR3 nucleotides are TGTGCCAGCAGCGTATACAGGGGGAAGCAGTACTTC. This codes for CASSVYRGKQYF. The complete variable domain, with remaining parts taken from reference TRBV9 and TRBJ2-7, reads DSGVTQTPKHLITATGQRVTLRCSPRSGDLSVYWYQQSLDQGLQFLIQYYNGEERAKGNILERFSAQQFPDLHSELNLSSLELGDSALYFCASSVYRGKQYFGPGTRLTVT.

The CDR3 sequence is CASSTNGRADTQYF. The CDR3 DNA follows: TGTGCCAGCAGCACAAACGGGCGGGCAGATACGCAGTATTTT. The gene calls are TRBV7-3 and TRBJ2-3; the D gene is possibly TRBD2 (5 bases). V was trimmed by 5 bases and J by 4 bases, leaving 13 bases between them. The CDR3 contains 14 residues. The V gene's germline CDR1 is SGHTA and CDR2 FQGTGA.

The chain links TRBV18 to TRBJ2-7; the D gene could be TRBD1 or TRBD2 (5 bases each). The germline gives CDR1 KGHSH, CDR2 LQKENI. The CDR3 covers 15 residues. Trimming stripped 3 bases from V and 2 bases from J, with 14 bases between. The CDR3 DNA reads as TGTGCCAGCTCACCCCACCGGGACGGGACCTACGAGCAGTACTTC. It is translated as CASSPHRDGTYEQYF.

In its sample, this clone was seen a few times. The chain couples TRBV10-3 to TRBJ1-4, with TRBD1 matching over 7 bases. V was clipped by 8 bases and J by 8 bases; unmatched bases: 14. This CDR3 is built from 15 residues. Germline CDR1 is ENHRY and CDR2 is SYGVKD. The CDR3 spells CAIRGSDRVAEKLFF. For the CDR3, the DNA is TGTGCCATCCGAGGATCAGACAGGGTCGCAGAAAAACTGTTTTTT.

This clone has a handful of counts. The CDR3 is CASSLRPGNNEQFF. Here the CDR3 DNA reads TGTGCCAGCAGTTTAAGACCTGGGAACAATGAGCAGTTCTTC. The V gene is TRBV27, the J gene TRBJ2-1; D is unresolved. The V gene's germline CDR1 is MNHEY and CDR2 SMNVEV (reference sequence). The CDR3 length is 14 residues. Trimming removed 2 bases from V and 5 bases from J, with 10 bases in between.

The V gene is TRBV11-2, the J gene TRBJ1-1; 8 bases match TRBD1. This CDR3 has 12 amino acids. CDR1 is SGHAT, CDR2 FQNNGV, per germline. Trimming cost V 5 bases and J 8 bases; bases outside gene matches: 4. CDR3 loop: CASSPGQGEAFF. CDR3 DNA: TGTGCCAGCAGCCCTGGACAGGGAGAAGCTTTCTTT.

V gene TRBV29-1 combines with J gene TRBJ2-2; 7 bases are shared with TRBD1. The CDR3 spans 14 residues. From germline, CDR1 is SQVTM and CDR2 ANQGSEA. The V and J ends lost 7 bases and 1 base, in that order; junction bases with no gene match: 6. The CDR3 nucleotides are TGCAGCGCTCAGGGACAGAGGAACACCGGGGAGCTGTTTTTT. Its protein is CSAQGQRNTGELFF.

The chain joins TRBV11-2 to TRBJ1-6, with 9 positions matching TRBD1. The CDR3 has 16 amino acids. The ends lost 5 bases at V and 7 bases at J; junction bases unmatched: 9. Germline V gene lookup returns CDR1 SGHAT and CDR2 FQNNGV. This chain's CDR3 is CASSRQGQGGNSPLHF. The CDR3 DNA follows: TGTGCCAGCAGCCGACAGGGACAGGGAGGCAATTCACCCCTCCACTTT. Supplemented by reference TRBV11-2 and TRBJ1-6, the full variable domain reads EAGVAQSPRYKIIEKRQSVAFWCNPISGHATLYWYQQILGQGPKLLIQFQNNGVVDDSQLPKDRFSAERLKGVDSTLKIQPAKLEDSAVYLCASSRQGQGGNSPLHFGNGTRLTVT.

In its sample, this clone was seen a few times. As DNA, the CDR3 is TGTGCCAGCCTAATCTCTGGAAACACCATATATTTT. Residues: CASLISGNTIYF. The J gene is TRBJ1-3, the V gene TRBV2; no definite D call. CDR3 length: 12 residues. V lost 8 bases and J lost 0, with 5 bases in between. Looked up from germline, CDR1 is SNHLY and CDR2 is FYNNEI.

The genes are TRBV2 and TRBJ2-3; 7 nucleotides agree with TRBD1. CDR3 length: 13 amino acids. Germline lookup yields CDR1 SNHLY and CDR2 FYNNEI. Losses at the gene ends were 6 bases for V and 6 bases for J; bases not matched to a gene: 6. CDR3 protein: CASRMTGMDTQYF. The CDR3 nucleotides read TGTGCCAGCAGGATGACAGGGATGGATACGCAGTATTTT.

The genes are TRBV19 and TRBJ2-7, with TRBD1 identical over 9 bases. Germline lookup yields CDR1 LNHDA and CDR2 SQIVND (reference sequence). The trim removed 6 bases at V and 6 bases at J, leaving 12 bases unmatched. The CDR3 has 15 amino acids. This CDR3 is CASRTTGTGPGEQYF. The CDR3 DNA follows: TGTGCCAGTAGAACGACCGGGACAGGGCCTGGCGAGCAGTACTTC.